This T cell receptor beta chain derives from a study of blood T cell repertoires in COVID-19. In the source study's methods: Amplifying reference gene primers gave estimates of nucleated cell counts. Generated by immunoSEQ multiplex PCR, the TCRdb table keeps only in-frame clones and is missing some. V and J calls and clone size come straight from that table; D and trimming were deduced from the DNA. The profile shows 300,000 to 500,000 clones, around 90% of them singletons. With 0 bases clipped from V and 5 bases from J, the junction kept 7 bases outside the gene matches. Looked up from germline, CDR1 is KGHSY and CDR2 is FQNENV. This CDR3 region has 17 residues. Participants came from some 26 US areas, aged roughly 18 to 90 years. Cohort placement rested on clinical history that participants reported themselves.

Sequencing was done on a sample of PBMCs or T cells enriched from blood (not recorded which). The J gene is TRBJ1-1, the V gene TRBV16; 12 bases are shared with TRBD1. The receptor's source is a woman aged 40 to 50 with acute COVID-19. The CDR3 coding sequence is TGTGCCAGCAGCCAATCTCTATCGGGACAGGGGGCTACTGAAGCTTTCTTT. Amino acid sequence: CASSQSLSGQGATEAFF. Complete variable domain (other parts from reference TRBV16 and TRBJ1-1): GEEVAQTPKHLVRGEGQKAKLYCAPIKGHSYVFWYQQVLKNEFKFLISFQNENVFDETGMPKERFSAKCLPNSPCSLEIQATKLEDSAVYFCASSQSLSGQGATEAFFGQGTRLTVV.